These 24 T cell receptor beta chains were sequenced from one sample in a study of blood T cell repertoires in COVID-19. Libraries were prepared by immunoSEQ multiplex PCR; TCRdb keeps only in-frame clonotypes and omits some of them. Of approximately 100,000 clones in the sample, approximately 90% are singletons; the top ten hold around 1%. The specimen was peripheral blood. These TCRs come from a man aged 55 to 70 with acute or convalescent COVID-19.

The chain joins TRBV12-3 or TRBV12-4 to TRBJ1-1; 9 nucleotides agree with TRBD1. This CDR3 contains 13 residues. J was trimmed by 6 bases and V by 6 bases; bases with no gene match: 5. The CDR3 is CASRIQGAAEAFF. CDR3 DNA sequence: TGTGCCAGCAGGATACAGGGGGCCGCTGAAGCTTTCTTT.

The chain is built from TRBV28 and TRBJ1-6, with 7 bases aligning to TRBD1. There are 18 residues in the CDR3. Per germline, CDR1 MDHEN and CDR2 SYDVKM. V was clipped by 6 bases and J by 0 bases; unmatched bases: 11. The CDR3, as DNA: TGTGCCAGCAGAGAAGGGACAGAAGGAAGCTCCTATAATTCACCCCTCCACTTT. This encodes CASREGTEGSSYNSPLHF.

V and J are TRBV30 and TRBJ2-7; the D gene is possibly TRBD2 (6 bases). The ends were cut back, 0 bases at V and 0 bases at J, with 12 bases in the middle. CDR3 length: 15 residues. CDR1 and CDR2 (germline): GTSNPN, SVGIG (reference sequence). CDR3 in amino acids: CAWSVEGGFSYEQYF. CDR3 bases: TGTGCCTGGAGTGTAGAGGGAGGCTTCTCCTACGAGCAGTACTTC.

The V call is TRBV11-2, the J call TRBJ2-1; D is unresolved. There are 15 residues in the CDR3. The ends were cut back, 5 bases at V and 6 bases at J, with 17 bases in the middle. In germline, CDR1 is SGHAT, CDR2 FQNNGV. The CDR3 DNA reads TGTGCCAGCAGCCCGGTGGTTAAGTTGTTCAATGAGCAGTTCTTC. Translating it yields CASSPVVKLFNEQFF.

This rearrangement joins TRBV2 to TRBJ2-7; 8 nucleotides match TRBD1. Looked up from germline, CDR1 is SNHLY and CDR2 is FYNNEI. The CDR3 has 12 amino acids. Losses at the gene ends were 6 bases for V and 3 bases for J; bases not matched to a gene: 1. The CDR3 reads CASSRGLYEQYF. CDR3 DNA: TGTGCCAGCAGCAGGGGGCTCTACGAGCAGTACTTC.

This chain links TRBV7-9 with TRBJ2-1; 11 bases agree with TRBD1. CDR1 and CDR2 (germline): SEHNR, FQNEAQ (reference sequence). This CDR3 region has 15 residues. V was clipped by 5 bases and J by 6 bases; unmatched bases: 6. The CDR3 DNA reads TGTGCCAGCAGCCTGGCGGACAGGGGGCCCAATGAGCAGTTCTTC. Translating gives CASSLADRGPNEQFF.

The chain combines TRBV2 with TRBJ2-7, with D uncertain. Trimming removed 5 bases at V and 0 bases at J, with 5 bases between. The CDR3 runs to 12 residues. Germline CDR1 and CDR2: SNHLY and FYNNEI. The CDR3 DNA is TGTGCCAGCAGTTACTTCTCCTACGAGCAGTACTTC. Translation gives CASSYFSYEQYF. The full variable domain, in which reference TRBV2 and TRBJ2-7 provide the parts outside the CDR3, is EPEVTQTPSHQVTQMGQEVILRCVPISNHLYFYWYRQILGQKVEFLVSFYNNEISEKSEIFDDQFSVERPDGSNFTLKIRSTKLEDSAMYFCASSYFSYEQYFGPGTRLTVT.

J is TRBJ2-5 and V is TRBV5-1; TRBD2 is a possible D gene (7 bases). The CDR3 contains 15 residues. Germline values: CDR1 SGHRS, CDR2 YFSETQ. The V and J ends lost 0 bases and 4 bases respectively, with 13 bases between them. The chain's CDR3 is CASSLASGEGETQYF. In nucleotides, the CDR3 is TGCGCCAGCAGCTTGGCATCAGGGGAGGGAGAGACCCAGTACTTC.

The CDR3 bases are TGCAGCGTTGAGCAAGGGAGCGGGAACATTCAGTACTTC. This sequence encodes CSVEQGSGNIQYF. The rearrangement links TRBV29-1 to TRBJ2-4; maybe TRBD2 (6 bases). Germline CDR1 reads SQVTM; CDR2 reads ANQGSEA. The germline V and J ends were trimmed by 3 bases and 7 bases, with 13 bases remaining between them. The CDR3 length is 13 residues.

This chain links TRBV18 with TRBJ2-3; TRBD1 agrees at 8 bases. V shed 3 bases and J 3 bases; nucleotides not matched to a gene: 8. The CDR3 is 16 amino acids. The germline V gene has CDR1 KGHSH and CDR2 LQKENI. CDR3 nucleotides: TGTGCCAGCTCACCTACCAACAGGGGGTCAACAGATACGCAGTATTTT. It translates to CASSPTNRGSTDTQYF.

The chain recombines TRBV27 with TRBJ2-7; TRBD2 might be the D (5 bases). Per the germline V gene, CDR1 is MNHEY and CDR2 is SMNVEV (reference sequence). V lost 2 bases to trimming and J lost 4 bases, with 12 bases between them. The CDR3 runs to 14 residues. The CDR3 protein is CASSLKTSGYEQYF. In DNA, the CDR3 is TGTGCCAGCAGTTTAAAAACTAGTGGGTACGAGCAGTACTTC.

This clone was recorded a few times. The chain employs TRBV3-1 (or the pseudogene TRBV3-2) and TRBJ2-2, with D unresolved. From germline, CDR1 is LGHDT and CDR2 YNNKEL (reference sequence). V lost 3 bases, J lost 6 bases, and 5 bases lay in between. The CDR3 consists of 12 residues. The CDR3 loop reads CASSHRAGELFF. The CDR3 DNA reads as TGTGCCAGCAGCCATCGCGCCGGGGAGCTGTTTTTT.

This chain uses TRBV4-2 with TRBJ2-5; 12 bases match TRBD2. There are 16 residues in the CDR3. Germline loops: CDR1 LGHNA, CDR2 YNFKEQ. Losses at the gene ends were 3 bases for V and 2 bases for J; bases not matched to a gene: 4. The CDR3 is CASSQGLAGQQETQYF. The CDR3 DNA follows: TGTGCCAGCAGCCAGGGACTAGCGGGCCAACAAGAGACCCAGTACTTC.

The chain recombines TRBV27 with TRBJ2-7, with 9 bases lining up with TRBD2. V was pared by 3 bases and J by 6 bases, with 12 bases of the junction left unmatched. CDR3 size: 16 residues. In germline, CDR1 is MNHEY, CDR2 SMNVEV (reference sequence). This CDR3 reads CASSLGGGRGSGEQYF. CDR3 DNA: TGTGCCAGCAGTTTGGGTGGCGGGAGGGGGTCTGGCGAGCAGTACTTC.

The chain couples TRBV24-1 to TRBJ1-2; D ambiguous. The CDR3 runs to 15 residues. Germline V CDR1 and CDR2: KGHDR, SFDVKD. The V and J ends lost 2 bases and 2 bases respectively, with 11 bases between them. Here the CDR3 DNA reads TGTGCCACCAGTGATTCGGACTGGTCGAACTATGGCTACACCTTC. Its translation: CATSDSDWSNYGYTF.

The V gene is TRBV11-3, the J gene TRBJ2-1; 9 bases map to TRBD2. V shed 0 bases and J 8 bases; nucleotides not matched to a gene: 8. The CDR3 totals 16 residues. CDR1 and CDR2 from the germline V gene are SGHNT and YENEEA. The CDR3, as DNA: TGTGCCAGCAGCTTAGATGGGCGGGAGGGGAAGGATGAGCAGTTCTTC. It specifies CASSLDGREGKDEQFF.

The genes are TRBV10-3 and TRBJ2-2; D is perhaps TRBD1 (6 bases). The CDR3 totals 15 residues. CDR1 is ENHRY, CDR2 SYGVKD, per germline. Trimming stripped 1 base from V and 4 bases from J, with 10 bases between. The CDR3 DNA sequence: TGTGCCATCAGTGAGTTATCGGACAGCACCGGGGAGCTGTTTTTT. It codes for CAISELSDSTGELFF.

Details on this clone: A read error may produce the germline difference seen at one junction end. The J gene is TRBJ2-1, the V gene TRBV19; 7 bases align to TRBD1. This CDR3 has 15 residues. The V gene's germline CDR1 is LNHDA and CDR2 SQIVND (reference sequence). The chain's CDR3 is CASGIRGLSPNEQFF. In DNA form, the CDR3 reads TGTGCCAGTGGTATTAGGGGGCTCTCCCCCAATGAGCAGTTCTTC.

This clone turned up a few times. Here the CDR3 reads CASSLDTGGNQPQHF. For the CDR3, the DNA is TGTGCCAGCAGCTTAGACACAGGGGGCAATCAGCCCCAGCATTTT. This sequence joins TRBV2 and TRBJ1-5; TRBD1 agrees at 7 bases. This CDR3 contains 15 residues. Unmatched junction bases numbered 7, after V lost 6 bases and J lost 2 bases. Germline V lookup: CDR1 SNHLY, CDR2 FYNNEI.

The chain couples TRBV18 to TRBJ1-5, with D perhaps matching TRBD1 (6 bases). Trimming pared 8 bases from V and 3 bases from J, leaving 14 bases between. Germline V gives CDR1 KGHSH, CDR2 LQKENI. The CDR3 contains 14 residues. CDR3 sequence reads: CASATGSDNQPQHF. The CDR3, as DNA: TGTGCCAGCGCTACAGGGTCAGACAATCAGCCCCAGCATTTT.

This chain links TRBV5-1 with TRBJ2-1; 10 bases agree with TRBD1. The CDR3 has 16 residues. Germline trimming cut 2 bases from V and 5 bases from J; bases unmatched to any gene: 7. Germline lookup yields CDR1 SGHRS and CDR2 YFSETQ. The CDR3 DNA is TGCGCCAGCAGCTTATCCGGGACAGGGGTAAACAATGAGCAGTTCTTC. Translation: CASSLSGTGVNNEQFF.

J is TRBJ1-2 and V is TRBV29-1; maybe TRBD1 (5 bases). V gave up 6 bases and J gave up 7 bases, with 18 bases separating them. Germline loops: CDR1 SQVTM, CDR2 ANQGSEA. The CDR3 runs to 13 residues. CDR3 sequence reads: CSVQPDSIAGYTF. DNA of the CDR3: TGCAGCGTGCAACCCGACAGTATAGCTGGCTACACCTTC.

The chain has TRBV30 and TRBJ1-1; D possibly corresponds to TRBD1 (5 bases). V was trimmed by 3 bases and J by 3 bases, leaving 11 bases between them. In germline, CDR1 is GTSNPN, CDR2 SVGIG (reference sequence). The CDR3 is 13 amino acids. The CDR3 sequence is CAWRAAGHTEAFF. As DNA, the CDR3 is TGTGCCTGGAGGGCAGCGGGGCACACTGAAGCTTTCTTT.

The V and J genes are TRBV7-9 and TRBJ1-5, with a tentative D call TRBD1 (5 bases). The CDR3 runs 14 residues. Germline-derived CDR1 and CDR2 are SEHNR and FQNEAQ (reference sequence). Trimming removed 4 bases from V and 3 bases from J, with 10 bases in between. CDR3 amino acids: CASSSGGDNQPQHF. The CDR3 coding sequence is TGTGCCAGCAGCTCTGGAGGGGACAATCAGCCCCAGCATTTT.